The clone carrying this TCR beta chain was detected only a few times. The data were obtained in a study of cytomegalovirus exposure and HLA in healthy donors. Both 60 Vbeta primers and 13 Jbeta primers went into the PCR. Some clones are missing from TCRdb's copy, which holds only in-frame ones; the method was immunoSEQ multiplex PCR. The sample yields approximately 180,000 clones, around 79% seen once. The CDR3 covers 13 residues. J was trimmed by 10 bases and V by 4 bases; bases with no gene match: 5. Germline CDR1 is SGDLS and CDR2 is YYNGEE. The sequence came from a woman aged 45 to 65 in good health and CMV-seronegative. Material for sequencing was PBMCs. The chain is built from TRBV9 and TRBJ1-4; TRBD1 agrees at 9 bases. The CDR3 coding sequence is TGTGCCAGCAGCACCACAGGGGGCACAAAACTGTTTTTT. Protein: CASSTTGGTKLFF. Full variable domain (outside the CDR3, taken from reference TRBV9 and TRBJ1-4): DSGVTQTPKHLITATGQRVTLRCSPRSGDLSVYWYQQSLDQGLQFLIQYYNGEERAKGNILERFSAQQFPDLHSELNLSSLELGDSALYFCASSTTGGTKLFFGSGTQLSVL.